This T cell receptor beta chain derives from a study of Graves' ophthalmopathy and Graves' hyperthyroidism. Trimming pared 3 bases from V and 0 bases from J, leaving 6 bases between. CDR1 is MNHNS, CDR2 SASEGT, per germline. This CDR3 spans 15 amino acids. Amplifying from RNA transcripts, the study obtained TCR beta CDR3 regions. The library came from an HTBI-primed first-round RT-PCR and a second-round multiplex PCR. MiXCR, applied by TCRdb to the multiplex PCR reads, yields one record per CDR3 protein. This sample yields about 480,000 distinct CDR3 sequences, of which 13% to 15% are seen a single time; over 7.5% belongs to the top ten. There are many counts of this clonotype.

The receptor's source is a woman aged 25 to 39 with Graves' ophthalmopathy. The specimen was blood. The V and J genes are TRBV6-1 and TRBJ2-6; D uncertain. This CDR3 is CASSDFVSGANVLTF. CDR3 DNA sequence: TGTGCCAGCAGTGATTTTGTCTCTGGGGCCAACGTCCTGACTTTC.